Each of the 26 T cell receptor beta chains below was sequenced from the same sample in a study of T cells in Graves' hyperthyroidism and ophthalmopathy. Amplification targeted TCR beta CDR3 regions from RNA transcripts. Carried out on the TCR CDR3, a first-round RT-PCR used the HTBI primer set. MiXCR, applied by TCRdb to the multiplex PCR reads, yields one record per CDR3 protein. Of some 350,000 distinct CDR3 sequences listed, roughly 15% are singletons. The sample comprised blood. Receptor source: a woman aged 40 to 50 with Graves' ophthalmopathy.

The chain employs TRBV7-8 and TRBJ1-5, with D perhaps matching TRBD1 (5 bases). This CDR3 contains 14 residues. Germline V CDR1 and CDR2: SGHVS, FQNEAQ. The V gene lost 6 bases and the J gene lost 11 bases, with 20 bases spanning the gap. The CDR3 loop is CASSSDGAGRSQHF. The CDR3 region has the DNA TGTGCCAGCAGTTCAGACGGGGCGGGGAGGTCCCAGCATTTT.

CDR3 DNA sequence: TGTGCCAGCAGCTTACCCCAGGGGGCGAGTGGGGCCAACGTCCTGACTTTC. It yields the protein CASSLPQGASGANVLTF. This chain connects TRBV7-9 to TRBJ2-6, with TRBD1 matching over 8 bases. CDR1 and CDR2 from the germline V gene are SEHNR and FQNEAQ (reference sequence). V shed 2 bases and J 3 bases; nucleotides not matched to a gene: 6. This CDR3 has 17 residues.

This clonotype showed up just a few times. The J gene is TRBJ2-7, the V gene TRBV4-2; unclear D gene. Per the germline V gene, CDR1 is LGHNA and CDR2 is YNFKEQ. Trimming stripped 2 bases from V and 3 bases from J, with 14 bases between. The CDR3 covers 15 residues. The CDR3 spells CASSQMSVGHYEQYF. CDR3 in DNA: TGTGCCAGCAGCCAAATGTCCGTCGGCCACTACGAGCAGTACTTC.

This clonotype was seen at least ten times. This chain links TRBV13 with TRBJ1-2; unclear D gene. The V and J ends lost 0 bases and 11 bases respectively, with 7 bases between them. This CDR3 comprises 11 residues. Per germline, CDR1 PRHDT and CDR2 FYEKMQ (reference sequence). This CDR3 reads CASSLGPLYTF. The CDR3 region has the DNA TGTGCCAGCAGCTTAGGCCCCCTGTACACCTTC.

This chain uses TRBV9 with TRBJ1-1, with D perhaps matching TRBD1 (6 bases). V shed 4 bases and J shed 3 bases, with 13 bases lying between them. The CDR3 covers 14 residues. Germline V gene data show CDR1 as SGDLS and CDR2 as YYNGEE. The CDR3 DNA sequence: TGTGCCAGCAGCCTACAGGGAACTCACACTGAAGCTTTCTTT. This codes for CASSLQGTHTEAFF.

Ten or more counts support this clonotype. This chain links TRBV27 with TRBJ1-5; 12 bases are a match to TRBD1. V dropped 6 bases and J dropped 4; count of bases not matched to a gene: 16. CDR1 and CDR2 from the germline V gene are MNHEY and SMNVEV (reference sequence). The CDR3 has 19 amino acids. The CDR3 nucleotides read TGTGCCAGCAGCTCCTTACGGACCGGGACAGGGGGCGGGAATCAGCCCCAGCATTTT. Protein sequence: CASSSLRTGTGGGNQPQHF.

The sample holds many counts of this clonotype. The rearrangement uses TRBV14 and TRBJ1-2; perhaps TRBD1 as D (6 bases). V was pared by 0 bases and J by 2 bases, with 7 bases between. Germline values: CDR1 SGHDN, CDR2 FVKESK. The CDR3 sequence is 14 residues long. In DNA, the CDR3 is TGTGCCAGCAGCCAAGAAGGGGGAAACTATGGCTACACCTTC. It yields the protein CASSQEGGNYGYTF.

This chain connects TRBV18 to TRBJ2-4; no reliable D call. This CDR3 contains 14 residues. Germline CDR1 is KGHSH and CDR2 is LQKENI. V was cut by 6 bases and J by 0 bases, with 9 bases left in between. The CDR3 DNA follows: TGTGCCAGCTCCGAAACCCAAGCCAAAAACATTCAGTACTTC. Protein: CASSETQAKNIQYF.

This clonotype came up a few times. V and J are TRBV3-1 and TRBJ1-2; no reliable D call. The CDR3 is made up of 15 amino acids. V was clipped by 0 bases and J by 6 bases, with 14 bases between them. Germline CDR1 and CDR2: LGHDT and YNNKEL (reference sequence). CDR3 sequence (DNA): TGTGCCAGCAGCCAAGAGAAGAGGGCGGTTAATGGCTACACCTTC. Its translation: CASSQEKRAVNGYTF.

The rearrangement uses TRBV11-2 and TRBJ2-1, with 9 bases identical to TRBD2. The CDR3 consists of 19 residues. The ends lost 5 bases at V and 4 bases at J; junction bases unmatched: 18. Per germline, CDR1 SGHAT and CDR2 FQNNGV. CDR3: CASSATDLAGGPNYNEQFF. DNA of the CDR3: TGTGCCAGCAGCGCGACCGACTTGGCGGGGGGGCCCAATTACAATGAGCAGTTCTTC.

This clonotype was seen a few times. The V and J genes are TRBV11-3 and TRBJ1-3; TRBD1 agrees at 8 bases. Unmatched junction bases numbered 3, after V lost 4 bases and J lost 4 bases. CDR3 length: 14 residues. The germline CDR1 and CDR2 sequences are SGHNT and YENEEA. CDR3 in DNA: TGTGCCAGCAGCTCTCGGACAGGGGGAAACACCATATATTTT. This translates into CASSSRTGGNTIYF.

This clonotype was seen many times. The genes are TRBV2 and TRBJ2-3; 8 bases line up with TRBD2. The J segment lost 6 bases and the V segment lost 4 bases, leaving 0 bases of the junction unmatched. Germline values: CDR1 SNHLY, CDR2 FYNNEI. CDR3 length: 12 residues. In DNA form, the CDR3 reads TGTGCCAGCAGTGTAGCGGGGGATACGCAGTATTTT. Translated, it gives CASSVAGDTQYF. Drawing the rest from reference TRBV2 and TRBJ2-3, the complete variable domain is EPEVTQTPSHQVTQMGQEVILRCVPISNHLYFYWYRQILGQKVEFLVSFYNNEISEKSEIFDDQFSVERPDGSNFTLKIRSTKLEDSAMYFCASSVAGDTQYFGPGTRLTVL.

This clonotype was counted between two and nine times. The chain is built from TRBV20-1 and TRBJ2-2; TRBD1 matches 12 bases. Germline values: CDR1 DFQATT, CDR2 SNEGSKA (reference sequence). The CDR3 extends over 15 amino acids. V was pared by 6 bases and J by 6 bases, with 8 bases of the junction left unmatched. CDR3 sequence reads: CSAGGQGAPPGELFF. The CDR3 coding sequence is TGCAGTGCAGGGGGACAGGGGGCGCCCCCCGGGGAGCTGTTTTTT.

This clonotype was recorded many times. The chain is built from TRBV28 and TRBJ1-5, with a weak D call TRBD1 (5 bases). Germline CDR1 is MDHEN and CDR2 is SYDVKM. This CDR3 is built from 14 residues. V gave up 7 bases and J gave up 4 bases, with 14 bases separating them. CDR3 protein: CASNIAGPNQPQHF. CDR3 coding DNA: TGTGCCAGCAACATTGCAGGGCCTAATCAGCCCCAGCATTTT.

The genes are TRBV5-1 and TRBJ1-2; maybe TRBD1 (5 bases). Germline V gene sequence: CDR1 SGHRS, CDR2 YFSETQ. The CDR3 extends over 15 amino acids. Trimming cost V 0 bases and J 4 bases, with 13 bases left between them. CDR3 DNA: TGCGCCAGCAGCTTGGGTCCCACGACAGTCTATGGCTACACCTTC. Protein: CASSLGPTTVYGYTF.

The chain has TRBV5-5 and TRBJ2-5, with TRBD1 identical over 12 bases. The CDR3 runs to 18 residues. CDR1 is SGHKS, CDR2 YYEKEE, per germline (reference sequence). The V gene end was trimmed by 4 bases and the J gene end by 2 bases; junction bases not matched to a gene: 12. CDR3 amino acids: CASSLRDRGLIVQETQYF. The CDR3, as DNA: TGTGCCAGCAGCCTCCGGGACAGGGGGCTCATCGTTCAAGAGACCCAGTACTTC. Drawing the rest from reference TRBV5-5 and TRBJ2-5, the complete variable domain is DAGVTQSPTHLIKTRGQQVTLRCSPISGHKSVSWYQQVLGQGPQFIFQYYEKEERGRGNFPDRFSARQFPNYSSELNVNALLLGDSALYLCASSLRDRGLIVQETQYFGPGTRLLVL.

The chain has TRBV5-1 and TRBJ1-6; 8 positions match TRBD1. The CDR3 sequence is 15 residues long. With 3 bases clipped from V and 8 bases from J, the junction kept 7 bases outside the gene matches. Germline V gene lookup returns CDR1 SGHRS and CDR2 YFSETQ. The CDR3 nucleotides are TGCGCCAGCAGCTGGACAGGGAGTAGTGATTCACCCCTCCACTTT. It encodes CASSWTGSSDSPLHF.

The chain employs TRBV18 and TRBJ1-5; D remains ambiguous. CDR3 length equals 12 residues. Trimming cost V 2 bases and J 5 bases, with 4 bases left between them. The germline gives CDR1 KGHSH, CDR2 LQKENI. CDR3 DNA sequence: TGTGCCAGCTCACCAAATGATCAGCCCCAGCATTTT. It yields the protein CASSPNDQPQHF. Supplemented by reference TRBV18 and TRBJ1-5, the full variable domain reads NAGVMQNPRHLVRRRGQEARLRCSPMKGHSHVYWYRQLPEEGLKFMVYLQKENIIDESGMPKERFSAEFPKEGPSILRIQQVVRGDSAAYFCASSPNDQPQHFGDGTRLSIL.

This chain connects TRBV4-1 to TRBJ2-1; unclear D gene. The CDR3 spans 13 residues. Germline V lookup: CDR1 MGHRA, CDR2 YSYEKL. Between the trimmed V and J ends, which lost 1 base and 6 bases, there was a span of 7 bases. CDR3 in amino acids: CASSQAVSNEQFF. The CDR3 bases are TGCGCCAGCAGCCAAGCGGTTAGCAATGAGCAGTTCTTC.

This clonotype has just one count. One end of the junction is discordant with germline, which a read error may explain. The chain is built from TRBV28 and TRBJ2-7, with TRBD1 matching over 7 bases. Germline V gives CDR1 MDHEN, CDR2 SYDVKM. This CDR3 is built from 14 residues. CDR3 amino acids: CASSLTGTPYERYF. DNA of the CDR3: TGTGCCAGCAGCCTGACAGGGACCCCCTACGAGCGGTACTTC.

This clonotype was found a few times. The chain links TRBV3-1 to TRBJ2-5, with 7 positions matching TRBD2. The V and J ends lost 0 bases and 11 bases, in that order; junction bases with no gene match: 3. Germline V gene sequence: CDR1 LGHDT, CDR2 YNNKEL (reference sequence). The CDR3 runs 12 residues. DNA for the CDR3: TGTGCCAGCAGCCAAGATTGGACTAGTCAGTACTTC. Amino acid sequence: CASSQDWTSQYF.

This chain joins TRBV14 and TRBJ1-6; 9 bases fit TRBD1. The CDR3 length is 17 residues. Trimming cost V 1 base and J 10 bases; bases outside gene matches: 11. Germline values: CDR1 SGHDN, CDR2 FVKESK. The CDR3 nucleotides are TGTGCCAGCAGCCAAGGGACAGGGGCGGTCTTCAACTCACCCCTCCACTTT. This encodes CASSQGTGAVFNSPLHF. Using reference TRBV14 and TRBJ1-6 for the parts outside the CDR3, the full variable domain is EAGVTQFPSHSVIEKGQTVTLRCDPISGHDNLYWYRRVMGKEIKFLLHFVKESKQDESGMPNNRFLAERTGGTYSTLKVQPAELEDSGVYFCASSQGTGAVFNSPLHFGNGTRLTVT.

This clonotype was detected only a few times. The rearrangement links TRBV19 to TRBJ2-1, with 13 bases matching TRBD2. Germline CDR1 reads LNHDA; CDR2 reads SQIVND (reference sequence). This CDR3 region has 18 residues. V dropped 5 bases and J dropped 3; count of bases not matched to a gene: 10. CDR3 bases: TGTGCCAGTAGTCCCGGGACTAGCGGGAAGGGGGTCTACAATGAGCAGTTCTTC. Its translation is CASSPGTSGKGVYNEQFF.

This clonotype came up many times. The chain employs TRBV20-1 and TRBJ2-3, with 11 bases lining up with TRBD2. Unmatched junction bases numbered 12, after V lost 4 bases and J lost 6 bases. CDR1 is DFQATT and CDR2 is SNEGSKA in the germline V gene (reference sequence). The CDR3 has 16 amino acids. CDR3 coding DNA: TGCAGTGCTACCTTGGGGCTAGCGGGAGGAGGTGATACGCAGTATTTT. Residues: CSATLGLAGGGDTQYF.

This clonotype has at least ten counts. V usage is TRBV6-2 or TRBV6-3 and J usage is TRBJ2-7, with TRBD2 matching 7 bases. The V and J ends lost 5 bases and 3 bases, in that order; junction bases with no gene match: 10. The CDR3 loop spans 15 amino acids. Germline assignment: CDR1 MNHEY and CDR2 SVGEGT. The DNA of the CDR3 is TGTGCCAGCAGTCCTATAGCGGGTTTTCTCTACGAGCAGTACTTC. Its translation is CASSPIAGFLYEQYF.

This chain links TRBV3-1 with TRBJ2-2, with 10 bases matching TRBD1. CDR1 is LGHDT and CDR2 is YNNKEL in the germline V gene (reference sequence). The V gene end was trimmed by 1 base and the J gene end by 5 bases; junction bases not matched to a gene: 4. The CDR3 spans 16 residues. CDR3: CASSQVRTGGTGELFF. The DNA of the CDR3 is TGTGCCAGCAGCCAAGTTAGGACAGGGGGAACCGGGGAGCTGTTTTTT.